These 25 T cell receptor beta chains were all obtained from the same sample, sequenced in a study of shared clonotypes between healthy human individuals. The table came from immunoSEQ multiplex PCR; TCRdb's copy has only in-frame clones and leaves some out. The sample includes approximately 1.9 million clones, 90% to 95% of them seen just once. CD8 cells classed as naive were CD45RO-negative and positively selected for CCR7, excluding terminally differentiated effector memory CD45RA+ cells. Specimen: naive CD8+ T cells from PBMCs. The receptor source for this set is a man aged 18-30 years in good health. Some clones in this sample may be carry-over from other donors' samples.

This clone was seen just once. The genes are TRBV10-3 and TRBJ1-4, with D possibly TRBD1 on 5 matching bases. The CDR3 spans 19 residues. Germline-derived CDR1 and CDR2 are ENHRY and SYGVKD. V was shortened by 4 bases and J by 2 bases, with 23 bases between the two germline ends. The CDR3 loop is CAISAQEAEGGVTNEKLFF. Written as DNA, the CDR3 is TGTGCCATCAGTGCCCAAGAGGCGGAGGGAGGGGTTACTAATGAAAAACTGTTTTTT.

CDR3 in DNA: TGTGCCAGCAGTTTATTGGGGCAGGGGGCCGTTTTCGGCACAGATACGCAGTATTTT. It translates to CASSLLGQGAVFGTDTQYF. The J gene is TRBJ2-3, the V gene TRBV28; 8 bases fit TRBD1. The V gene end was trimmed by 1 base and the J gene end by 1 base; junction bases not matched to a gene: 13. CDR3 length equals 19 residues. The V gene's germline CDR1 is MDHEN and CDR2 SYDVKM.

The chain combines TRBV28 with TRBJ2-7; D might be TRBD2 (6 bases). Germline lookup yields CDR1 MDHEN and CDR2 SYDVKM. V shed 5 bases and J shed 3 bases, with 14 bases lying between them. The CDR3 loop spans 14 amino acids. CDR3: CASSPHVGSYEQYF. The CDR3 DNA sequence: TGTGCCAGCAGTCCACATGTCGGGAGCTACGAGCAGTACTTC.

Only one count was recorded for this clone. This chain uses TRBV7-6 with TRBJ2-5; D gene ambiguous. This CDR3 has 14 amino acids. Trimming took 1 base from V and 1 from J, leaving 7 bases between them. In germline, CDR1 is SGHVS, CDR2 FNYEAQ. The CDR3 sequence: CASSLGGPQETQYF. The CDR3 nucleotides read TGTGCCAGCAGCTTAGGCGGACCCCAAGAGACCCAGTACTTC.

This clone was seen only once. V and J are TRBV27 and TRBJ2-7; 9 bases agree with TRBD2. Losses at the gene ends were 6 bases for V and 5 bases for J; bases not matched to a gene: 8. Looked up from germline, CDR1 is MNHEY and CDR2 is SMNVEV (reference sequence). The CDR3 runs to 14 residues. The CDR3 is CASRHSGSNNEQYF. The CDR3 DNA reads as TGTGCCAGCAGGCATAGCGGGAGTAACAACGAGCAGTACTTC.

The chain employs TRBV27 and TRBJ2-7; 11 bases are shared with TRBD2. CDR1 and CDR2 from the germline V gene are MNHEY and SMNVEV (reference sequence). V trimming: 5 bases; J trimming: 6 bases; junction bases outside the gene matches: 9. The CDR3 is 15 amino acids. The CDR3 nucleotides are TGTGCCAGCAGTCTTAGCGGGAGGGAAACGGGCGAGCAGTACTTC. Protein product: CASSLSGRETGEQYF.

This chain uses TRBV9 with TRBJ2-3, with 7 bases fitting TRBD2. The CDR3 has 17 amino acids. Germline V lookup: CDR1 SGDLS, CDR2 YYNGEE. V was pared by 0 bases and J by 2 bases, with 9 bases of the junction left unmatched. The CDR3 DNA reads as TGTGCCAGCAGCGTAGTCCCGGGAGGCAGCCTCACAGATACGCAGTATTTT. Protein sequence: CASSVVPGGSLTDTQYF.

The CDR3 loop is CASSLLPPSVGKFLHNEQFF. CDR3 DNA: TGTGCCAGCAGCTTACTTCCGCCCTCCGTCGGGAAATTCCTCCACAATGAGCAGTTCTTC. This chain uses TRBV7-3 with TRBJ2-1; tentatively, D is TRBD2 (5 bases). Trimming shortened V by 2 bases and J by 5 bases, and 28 bases separated the two germline ends. CDR1 and CDR2 from the germline V gene are SGHTA and FQGTGA. The CDR3 consists of 20 residues.

The chain couples TRBV2 to TRBJ2-1; D is possibly TRBD1 or TRBD2 (6 bases each). Germline V gene data show CDR1 as SNHLY and CDR2 as FYNNEI. Trimming took 1 base from V and 3 from J, leaving 13 bases between them. This CDR3 spans 16 amino acids. Here the CDR3 reads CASSEEGGRGYNEQFF. CDR3 DNA: TGTGCCAGCAGTGAAGAGGGGGGTAGGGGCTACAATGAGCAGTTCTTC.

J is TRBJ1-2 and V is TRBV29-1; D is unclear. The V gene lost 8 bases and the J gene lost 4 bases, with 11 bases spanning the gap. There are 11 residues in the CDR3. Germline CDR1 reads SQVTM; CDR2 reads ANQGSEA. This chain's CDR3 is CSTNAFYGYTF. CDR3 coding DNA: TGCAGCACCAACGCCTTCTATGGCTACACCTTC.

V is TRBV27 and J is TRBJ2-5; TRBD2 might be the D (5 bases). The CDR3 spans 13 residues. V lost 3 bases and J lost 10, with 15 bases in between. Germline loops: CDR1 MNHEY, CDR2 SMNVEV (reference sequence). The CDR3 reads CASSFGGSPVQYF. CDR3 DNA sequence: TGTGCCAGCAGTTTCGGCGGGTCGCCAGTCCAGTACTTC.

The J gene is TRBJ1-2, the V gene TRBV29-1; 9 bases are shared with TRBD1. Germline V gene data show CDR1 as SQVTM and CDR2 as ANQGSEA. The CDR3 covers 13 residues. The junction had 7 bases not matched to a gene; V was cut back by 7 bases and J by 4 bases. CDR3 residues: CSAGTGRGYGYTF. For the CDR3, the DNA is TGCAGCGCCGGGACAGGGAGAGGCTATGGCTACACCTTC.

The rearrangement links TRBV9 to TRBJ1-5, with a weak D call TRBD1 (5 bases). The CDR3 spans 15 residues. The V end lost 3 bases, the J end lost 0 bases, and 10 bases lay between the germline ends. Germline values: CDR1 SGDLS, CDR2 YYNGEE. CDR3 loop: CASSGGGDSNQPQHF. DNA of the CDR3: TGTGCCAGCAGCGGGGGGGGTGATAGCAATCAGCCCCAGCATTTT.

This clone was detected once. J is TRBJ1-5 and V is TRBV27, with D unclear. The CDR3 covers 12 residues. Germline V lookup: CDR1 MNHEY, CDR2 SMNVEV (reference sequence). Trimming shortened V by 4 bases and J by 9 bases, and 10 bases separated the two germline ends. The CDR3 region is CASSSLGGPQHF. The CDR3 DNA reads as TGTGCCAGCAGTTCACTCGGAGGGCCCCAGCATTTT.

The chain carries TRBV19 and TRBJ1-2, with D uncertain. The CDR3 runs to 12 residues. CDR1 LNHDA and CDR2 SQIVND come from the germline V gene (reference sequence). V was trimmed by 9 bases and J by 0 bases, leaving 8 bases between them. The CDR3 protein is CASRWANYGYTF. The CDR3 coding sequence is TGTGCCAGCCGGTGGGCTAACTATGGCTACACCTTC.

The rearrangement links TRBV7-9 to TRBJ2-2; D not resolved. V was shortened by 8 bases and J by 6 bases, with 7 bases between the two germline ends. There are 11 residues in the CDR3. From germline, CDR1 is SEHNR and CDR2 FQNEAQ (reference sequence). CDR3 DNA: TGTGCCAGCGGCGTTTCCGGGGAGCTGTTTTTT. It translates to CASGVSGELFF. The complete variable domain, with remaining parts taken from reference TRBV7-9 and TRBJ2-2, reads DTGVSQNPRHKITKRGQNVTFRCDPISEHNRLYWYRQTLGQGPEFLTYFQNEAQLEKSRLLSDRFSAERPKGSFSTLEIQRTEQGDSAMYLCASGVSGELFFGEGSRLTVL.

The chain's CDR3 is CAISESPDTSYEQYF. The CDR3 nucleotides are TGTGCCATCAGTGAGTCCCCAGACACTTCCTACGAGCAGTACTTC. V usage is TRBV10-3 and J usage is TRBJ2-7; D unresolved. Germline CDR1 and CDR2: ENHRY and SYGVKD. The CDR3 sequence is 15 residues long. V dropped 0 bases and J dropped 1 base, with 10 bases sitting between them.

The CDR3 DNA sequence: TGTGCCAGCAGCATCTCCGGGACAGGGGCTTACGAGCAGTACTTC. Translation: CASSISGTGAYEQYF. The chain is built from TRBV6-6 and TRBJ2-7; 10 nucleotides align to TRBD1. This CDR3 is 15 amino acids long. Germline loops: CDR1 MNHNY, CDR2 SVGAGI (reference sequence). The trim removed 6 bases at V and 4 bases at J, leaving 9 bases unmatched.

The chain has TRBV12-5 and TRBJ2-7, with D uncertain. The length of the CDR3 is 13 residues. The germline gives CDR1 LGHNT, CDR2 FRNRAP. V dropped 6 bases and J dropped 4 bases, with 13 bases sitting between them. The CDR3 region is CASGVDILYEQYF. For the CDR3, the DNA is TGTGCTAGTGGGGTAGACATTCTGTACGAGCAGTACTTC.

The genes are TRBV13 and TRBJ2-1; D perhaps matches TRBD2 (6 bases). The ends were cut back, 2 bases at V and 4 bases at J, with 15 bases in the middle. From germline, CDR1 is PRHDT and CDR2 FYEKMQ (reference sequence). CDR3 size: 16 residues. The CDR3 reads CASSLRDGREYNEQFF. CDR3 DNA: TGTGCCAGCAGCTTAAGGGATGGACGGGAGTACAATGAGCAGTTCTTC. The variable domain in full, with the rest retrieved from reference TRBV13 and TRBJ2-1, is AAGVIQSPRHLIKEKRETATLKCYPIPRHDTVYWYQQGPGQDPQFLISFYEKMQSDKGSIPDRFSAQQFSDYHSELNMSSLELGDSALYFCASSLRDGREYNEQFFGPGTRLTVL.

This CDR3 reads CATSRDSVRGDSGANVLTF. The CDR3 bases are TGTGCCACCAGCAGAGATTCGGTCAGGGGGGACTCTGGGGCCAACGTCCTGACTTTC. The chain employs TRBV15 and TRBJ2-6; a possible D gene is TRBD1 (7 bases). This CDR3 has 19 residues. Trimming took off 0 bases at V and 0 bases at J, with 15 bases between the two ends. The germline CDR1 and CDR2 sequences are LNHNV and YYDKDF (reference sequence).

This chain joins TRBV28 and TRBJ2-7; D is unclear. Germline V CDR1 and CDR2: MDHEN, SYDVKM. Trimming shortened V by 5 bases and J by 0 bases, and 14 bases separated the two germline ends. The CDR3 spans 15 residues. CDR3 protein: CASSHYGTFSYEQYF. The CDR3 coding sequence is TGTGCCAGCAGTCACTACGGCACTTTCTCCTACGAGCAGTACTTC.

The V and J genes are TRBV28 and TRBJ2-5; D is undetermined. The end of the DNA aligns better with TRBJ2-7, so the J call may be wrong. Germline CDR1 MDHEN, CDR2 SYDVKM. CDR3 length: 15 amino acids. CDR3 protein: CASTPLGQLTYEQYF. In DNA form, the CDR3 reads TGTGCCAGCACCCCCCTCGGGCAGCTTACCTACGAGCAGTACTTC.

This clone was seen just once. This sample includes further DNA sequences coding for the same CDR3. The chain has TRBV9 and TRBJ2-7; the D gene is possibly TRBD1 (6 bases). In germline, CDR1 is SGDLS, CDR2 YYNGEE. The length of the CDR3 is 14 residues. With 2 bases removed from V and 0 bases from J, the gap between germline ends came to 9 bases. CDR3 protein: CASSVSGVSYEQYF. The CDR3 DNA follows: TGTGCCAGCAGCGTTTCAGGGGTCTCCTACGAGCAGTACTTC.

The CDR3 region has the DNA TGTGCCAGCAGCATTAGCGGGAGGGCCTTTATCGATGAGCAGTTCTTC. Translating it yields CASSISGRAFIDEQFF. The genes are TRBV13 and TRBJ2-1; 11 nucleotides align to TRBD2. Looked up from germline, CDR1 is PRHDT and CDR2 is FYEKMQ (reference sequence). CDR3 size: 16 residues. V lost 5 bases to trimming and J lost 8 bases; unmatched junction nucleotides: 11.